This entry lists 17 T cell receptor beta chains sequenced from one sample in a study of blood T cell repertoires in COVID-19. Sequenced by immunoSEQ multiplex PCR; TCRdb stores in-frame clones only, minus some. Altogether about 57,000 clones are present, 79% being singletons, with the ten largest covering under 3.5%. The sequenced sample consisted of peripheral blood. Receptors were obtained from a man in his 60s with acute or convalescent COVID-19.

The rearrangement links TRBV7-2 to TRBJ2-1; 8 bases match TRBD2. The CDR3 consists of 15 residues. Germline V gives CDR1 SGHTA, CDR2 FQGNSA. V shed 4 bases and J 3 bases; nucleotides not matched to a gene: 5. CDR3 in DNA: TGTGCCAGCAGCTCGAGCGGGAGTTACTACAATGAGCAGTTCTTC. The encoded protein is CASSSSGSYYNEQFF. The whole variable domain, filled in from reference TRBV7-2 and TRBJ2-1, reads GAGVSQSPSNKVTEKGKDVELRCDPISGHTALYWYRQSLGQGLEFLIYFQGNSAPDKSGLPSDRFSAERTGGSVSTLTIQRTQQEDSAVYLCASSSSGSYYNEQFFGPGTRLTVL.

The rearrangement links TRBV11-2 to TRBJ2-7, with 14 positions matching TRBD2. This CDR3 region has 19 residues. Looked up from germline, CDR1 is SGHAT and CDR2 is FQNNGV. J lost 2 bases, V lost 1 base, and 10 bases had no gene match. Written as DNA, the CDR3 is TGTGCCAGCAGCTTAGGGCCGGGACTAGCGGGAGAAATCGCCTACGAGCAGTACTTC. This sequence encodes CASSLGPGLAGEIAYEQYF.

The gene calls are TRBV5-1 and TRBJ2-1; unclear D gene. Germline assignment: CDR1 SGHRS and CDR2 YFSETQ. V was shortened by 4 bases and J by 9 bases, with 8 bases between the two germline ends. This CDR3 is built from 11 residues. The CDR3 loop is CASSTVSEQFF. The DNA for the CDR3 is TGCGCCAGCAGCACAGTGTCTGAGCAGTTCTTC. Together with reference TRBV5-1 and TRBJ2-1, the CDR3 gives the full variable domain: KAGVTQTPRYLIKTRGQQVTLSCSPISGHRSVSWYQQTPGQGLQFLFEYFSETQRNKGNFPGRFSGRQFSNSRSEMNVSTLELGDSALYLCASSTVSEQFFGPGTRLTVL.

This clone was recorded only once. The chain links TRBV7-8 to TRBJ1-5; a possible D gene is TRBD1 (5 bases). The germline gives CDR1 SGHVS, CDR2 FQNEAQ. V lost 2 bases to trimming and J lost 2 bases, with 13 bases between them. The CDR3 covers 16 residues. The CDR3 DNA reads TGTGCCAGCAGCTTACAGGACACTTTCGGCAATCAGCCCCAGCATTTT. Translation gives CASSLQDTFGNQPQHF.

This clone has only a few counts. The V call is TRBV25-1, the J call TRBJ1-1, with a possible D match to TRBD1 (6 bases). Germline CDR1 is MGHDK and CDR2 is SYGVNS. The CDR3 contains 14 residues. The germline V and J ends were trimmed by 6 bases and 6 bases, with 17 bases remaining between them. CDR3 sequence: CASSAPGGLAEAFF. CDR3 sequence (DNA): TGTGCCAGCAGCGCCCCGGGGGGGCTCGCTGAAGCTTTCTTT. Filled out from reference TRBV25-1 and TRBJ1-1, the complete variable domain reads EADIYQTPRYLVIGTGKKITLECSQTMGHDKMYWYQQDPGMELHLIHYSYGVNSTEKGDLSSESTVSRIRTEHFPLTLESARPSHTSQYLCASSAPGGLAEAFFGQGTRLTVV.

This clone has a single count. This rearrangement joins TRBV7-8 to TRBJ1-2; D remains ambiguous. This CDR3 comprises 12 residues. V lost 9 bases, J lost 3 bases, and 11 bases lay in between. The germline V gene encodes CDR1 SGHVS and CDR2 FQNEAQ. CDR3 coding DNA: TGTGCCAGTCAGAGGGCGTACTATGGCTACACCTTC. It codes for CASQRAYYGYTF.

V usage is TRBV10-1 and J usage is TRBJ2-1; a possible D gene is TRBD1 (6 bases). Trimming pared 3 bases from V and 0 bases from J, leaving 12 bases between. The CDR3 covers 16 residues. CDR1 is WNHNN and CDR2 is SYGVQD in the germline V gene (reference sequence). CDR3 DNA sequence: TGCGCCAGCAGTGATGGGGTACAGGGCTCCTACAATGAGCAGTTCTTC. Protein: CASSDGVQGSYNEQFF.

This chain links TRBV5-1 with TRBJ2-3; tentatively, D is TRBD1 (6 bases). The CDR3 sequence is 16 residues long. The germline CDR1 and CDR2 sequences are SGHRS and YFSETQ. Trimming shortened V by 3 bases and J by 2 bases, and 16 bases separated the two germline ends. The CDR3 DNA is TGCGCCAGCAGCTCGACAGGTCGGGGCCCCACAGATACGCAGTATTTT. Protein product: CASSSTGRGPTDTQYF.

CDR3 DNA sequence: TGTGCCAGCAGACTTGGACAGGGAGAGACCCAGTACTTC. Its translation: CASRLGQGETQYF. The chain carries TRBV11-1 and TRBJ2-5, with TRBD1 matching 8 bases. The CDR3 covers 13 residues. The V and J ends lost 6 bases and 4 bases, in that order; junction bases with no gene match: 4. CDR1 SGHAT and CDR2 FQDESV come from the germline V gene (reference sequence).

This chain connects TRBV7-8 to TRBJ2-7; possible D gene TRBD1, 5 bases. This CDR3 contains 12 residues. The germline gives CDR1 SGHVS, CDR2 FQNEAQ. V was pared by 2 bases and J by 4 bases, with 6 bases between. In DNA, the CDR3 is TGTGCCAGCAGCTTATCAGGGTACGAGCAGTACTTC. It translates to CASSLSGYEQYF.

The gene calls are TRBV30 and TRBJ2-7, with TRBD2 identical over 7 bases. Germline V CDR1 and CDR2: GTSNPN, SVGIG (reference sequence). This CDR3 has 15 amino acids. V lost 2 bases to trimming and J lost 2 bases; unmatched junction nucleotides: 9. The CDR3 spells CAWSWFVAGAYEQYF. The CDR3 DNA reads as TGTGCCTGGAGTTGGTTCGTAGCGGGTGCCTACGAGCAGTACTTC. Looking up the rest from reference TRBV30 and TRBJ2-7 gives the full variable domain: SQTIHQWPATLVQPVGSPLSLECTVEGTSNPNLYWYRQAAGRGLQLLFYSVGIGQISSEVPQNLSASRPQDRQFILSSKKLLLSDSGFYLCAWSWFVAGAYEQYFGPGTRLTVT.

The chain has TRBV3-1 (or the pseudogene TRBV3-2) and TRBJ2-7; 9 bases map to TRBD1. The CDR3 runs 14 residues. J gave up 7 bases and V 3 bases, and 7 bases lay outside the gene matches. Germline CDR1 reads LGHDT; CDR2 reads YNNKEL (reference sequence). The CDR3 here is CASSQTGTGYEQYF. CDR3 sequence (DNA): TGTGCCAGCAGCCAGACCGGGACAGGGTATGAGCAGTACTTC.

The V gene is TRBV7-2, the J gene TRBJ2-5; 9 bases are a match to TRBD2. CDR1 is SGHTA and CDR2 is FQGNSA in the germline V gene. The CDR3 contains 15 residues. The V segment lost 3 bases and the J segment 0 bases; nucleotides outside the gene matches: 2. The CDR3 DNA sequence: TGTGCCAGCAGCTTCCAGCGGGGGGACCAAGAGACCCAGTACTTC. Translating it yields CASSFQRGDQETQYF.

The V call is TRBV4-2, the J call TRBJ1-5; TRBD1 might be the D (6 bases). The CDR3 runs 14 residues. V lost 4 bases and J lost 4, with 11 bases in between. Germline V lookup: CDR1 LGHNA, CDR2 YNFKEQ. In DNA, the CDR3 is TGTGCCAGCAGCCGAGGGACATCTAATCAGCCCCAGCATTTT. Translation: CASSRGTSNQPQHF.

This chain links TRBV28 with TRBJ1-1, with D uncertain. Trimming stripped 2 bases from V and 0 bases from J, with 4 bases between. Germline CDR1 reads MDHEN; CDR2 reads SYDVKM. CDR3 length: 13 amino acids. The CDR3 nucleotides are TGTGCCAGCAGTTTAACGGTGAACACTGAAGCTTTCTTT. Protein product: CASSLTVNTEAFF. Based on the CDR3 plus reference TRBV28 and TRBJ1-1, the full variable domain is DVKVTQSSRYLVKRTGEKVFLECVQDMDHENMFWYRQDPGLGLRLIYFSYDVKMKEKGDIPEGYSVSREKKERFSLILESASTNQTSMYLCASSLTVNTEAFFGQGTRLTVV.

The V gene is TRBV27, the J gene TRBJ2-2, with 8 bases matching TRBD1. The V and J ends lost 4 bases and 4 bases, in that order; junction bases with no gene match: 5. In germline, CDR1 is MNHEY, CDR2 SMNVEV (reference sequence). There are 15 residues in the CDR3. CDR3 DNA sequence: TGTGCCAGCAGTTCCTGGACAGGGCGCACCGGGGAGCTGTTTTTT. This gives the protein CASSSWTGRTGELFF.

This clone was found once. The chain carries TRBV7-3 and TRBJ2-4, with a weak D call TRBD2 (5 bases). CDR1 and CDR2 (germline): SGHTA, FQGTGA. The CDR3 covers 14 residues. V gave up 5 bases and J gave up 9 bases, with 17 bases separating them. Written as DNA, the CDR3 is TGTGCCAGCAGCCTCAGACCAGAAGGAGGCATTCAGTACTTC. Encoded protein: CASSLRPEGGIQYF. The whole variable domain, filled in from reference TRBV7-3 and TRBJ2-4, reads GAGVSQTPSNKVTEKGKYVELRCDPISGHTALYWYRQSLGQGPEFLIYFQGTGAADDSGLPNDRFFAVRPEGSVSTLKIQRTERGDSAVYLCASSLRPEGGIQYFGAGTRLSVL.